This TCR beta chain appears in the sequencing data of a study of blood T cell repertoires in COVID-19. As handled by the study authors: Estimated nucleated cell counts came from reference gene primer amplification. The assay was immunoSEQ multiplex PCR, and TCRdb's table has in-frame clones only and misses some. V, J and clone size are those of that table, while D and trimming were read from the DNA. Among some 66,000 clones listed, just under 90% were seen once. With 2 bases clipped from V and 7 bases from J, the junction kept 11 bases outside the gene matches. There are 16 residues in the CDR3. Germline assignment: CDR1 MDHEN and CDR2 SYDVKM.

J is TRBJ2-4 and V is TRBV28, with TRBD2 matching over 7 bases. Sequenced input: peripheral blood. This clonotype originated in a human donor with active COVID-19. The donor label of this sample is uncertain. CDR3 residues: CASSLRGGGRGNIQYF. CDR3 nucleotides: TGTGCCAGCAGTTTAAGGGGAGGCGGGAGAGGGAACATTCAGTACTTC.